A selection of T cell receptor beta chains follows, all from one sample in a study of T cells in pancreatic ductal adenocarcinoma. Repertoires were generated with immunoSEQ multiplex PCR, while TCRdb's copy carries only in-frame clones and drops some. The sample carries around 94,000 clones, roughly 95% recorded once. Source material: PBMCs. The receptor source for this set is a human donor with pancreatic ductal adenocarcinoma. Both conserved end residues are part of each CDR3. Fields, in order: V gene, clone size, J gene, D gene, CDR3 protein, CDR3 DNA. The D gene is left open where the match is weak. Expanded clones get a size class; other rows say once, few or many, or leave the size out.

TRBV19	.	TRBJ2-1	.	CASSIPGAEQFF	TGTGCCAGTAGTATTCCAGGGGCTGAGCAGTTCTTC
TRBV9	.	TRBJ2-3	.	CASSPRSLPTDTQYF	TGTGCCAGCAGCCCTCGCAGTTTACCCACAGATACGCAGTATTTT
TRBV30	.	TRBJ2-5	.	CAWSATRETQYF	TGTGCCTGGAGTGCCACCCGGGAGACCCAGTACTTC
TRBV19	.	TRBJ2-7	TRBD2	CASSTRLAGNWYEQYF	TGTGCCAGTAGTACCAGACTAGCGGGAAATTGGTACGAGCAGTACTTC
TRBV12-5	.	TRBJ2-7	TRBD2	CASVLTGTSYEQYF	TGTGCTAGTGTTCTTACCGGGACTAGCTACGAGCAGTACTTC
TRBV2	.	TRBJ1-2	.	CASSEVEGRYGYTF	TGTGCCAGCAGTGAAGTGGAGGGGAGGTATGGCTACACCTTC
TRBV18	once	TRBJ2-2	TRBD2	CASSPRLAGDGELFF	TGTGCCAGCTCACCACGACTAGCGGGAGACGGGGAGCTGTTTTTT
TRBV18	.	TRBJ1-5	.	CASSPLQGNQPQHF	TGTGCCAGCTCACCACTGCAGGGCAATCAGCCCCAGCATTTT
TRBV5-4	.	TRBJ2-5	TRBD2	CASSRLLAGGAETQYF	TGTGCCAGCAGCCGATTATTAGCGGGAGGGGCTGAGACCCAGTACTTC
TRBV9	.	TRBJ2-7	.	CASSTPTKEQYF	TGTGCCAGCAGCACTCCTACGAAGGAGCAGTACTTC
TRBV5-8	once	TRBJ1-2	.	CASSFGGALSYGYTF	TGTGCCAGCAGCTTTGGGGGGGCGCTAAGCTATGGCTACACCTTC
TRBV28	.	TRBJ1-2	TRBD1	CASSSPGGGGYTF	TGTGCCAGCAGTTCACCAGGGGGCGGTGGCTACACCTTC
TRBV18	once	TRBJ2-5	TRBD1	CASSRRTGTTGETQYF	TGTGCCAGCTCACGACGGACAGGGACCACAGGCGAGACCCAGTACTTC
TRBV4-3	.	TRBJ1-2	.	CASSQDGQGGYGYTF	TGCGCCAGCAGCCAAGATGGGCAGGGAGGCTATGGCTACACCTTC
TRBV10-2	.	TRBJ2-1	TRBD2	CASRVAGGGNEQFF	TGCGCCAGCAGGGTAGCGGGAGGGGGCAATGAGCAGTTCTTC
TRBV2	.	TRBJ1-5	.	CASNQGSEQPQHF	TGTGCCAGCAATCAGGGAAGTGAGCAGCCCCAGCATTTT
TRBV6-6	.	TRBJ2-5	.	CASRLHGQGGETQYF	TGTGCCAGCAGACTACATGGACAGGGAGGGGAGACCCAGTACTTC
TRBV13	few	TRBJ2-1	.	CASSRKQHFNEQFF	TGTGCCAGCAGCCGCAAACAGCATTTCAATGAGCAGTTCTTC
TRBV30	once	TRBJ1-1	.	CAWTGKTSDNTEAFF	TGTGCCTGGACAGGGAAGACCTCTGACAACACTGAAGCTTTCTTT
TRBV7-2	.	TRBJ1-1	TRBD1	CASSRQGQDTEAFF	TGTGCCAGCAGCCGACAGGGTCAGGACACTGAAGCTTTCTTT
TRBV9	.	TRBJ2-7	.	CASSGRDSQHYEQYF	TGTGCCAGCAGCGGCCGGGACTCCCAACACTACGAGCAGTACTTC
TRBV19	.	TRBJ1-4	TRBD1	CASSLRDRGNEKLFF	TGTGCCAGTAGTCTCCGGGACAGGGGTAATGAAAAACTGTTTTTT
TRBV6-1	.	TRBJ2-1	TRBD1	CASSKGQGTYNEQFF	TGTGCCAGCAGTAAGGGACAGGGAACCTACAATGAGCAGTTCTTC
TRBV18	.	TRBJ2-7	TRBD2	CASSSTSGNYEQYF	TGTGCCAGCTCAAGTACTAGCGGGAACTACGAGCAGTACTTC
TRBV9	once	TRBJ1-3	.	CASSVGTVFSGNTIYF	TGTGCCAGCAGCGTAGGGACAGTCTTCTCTGGAAACACCATATATTTT
TRBV2	.	TRBJ2-7	TRBD2	CASSEGSGRAYEQYF	TGTGCCAGCAGTGAAGGTAGCGGGAGGGCCTACGAGCAGTACTTC
TRBV6-6	.	TRBJ1-3	TRBD1	CASSPTTGSGNTIYF	TGTGCCAGCAGTCCTACGACAGGGTCTGGAAACACCATATATTTT
TRBV6-5	.	TRBJ1-5	.	CASTPIPGDQPQHF	TGTGCCAGCACCCCGATCCCAGGGGATCAGCCCCAGCATTTT
TRBV9	.	TRBJ2-2	.	CASSVQANTGELFF	TGTGCCAGCAGCGTTCAGGCGAACACCGGGGAGCTGTTTTTT
TRBV7-2	.	TRBJ2-5	TRBD2	CASSLPGGQETQYF	TGTGCCAGCAGCTTACCGGGGGGGCAAGAGACCCAGTACTTC
TRBV28	.	TRBJ1-5	.	CASTRGDQPQHF	TGTGCCAGCACCCGGGGGGACCAGCCCCAGCATTTT
TRBV28	.	TRBJ2-5	TRBD2	CASTRRLAGGETQYF	TGTGCCAGCACCCGAAGACTAGCGGGAGGGGAGACCCAGTACTTC
TRBV29-1	.	TRBJ1-4	TRBD1	CSVPGQGVEKLFF	TGCAGCGTCCCGGGACAGGGAGTCGAAAAACTGTTTTTT
TRBV19	.	TRBJ2-3	TRBD2	CASSLQREDTQYF	TGTGCCAGTAGCCTTCAGCGGGAGGATACGCAGTATTTT
TRBV7-2	.	TRBJ2-7	TRBD1	CASSPRTGIYEQYF	TGTGCCAGCAGCCCCCGGACAGGAATCTACGAGCAGTACTTC
TRBV18	.	TRBJ1-3	TRBD1	CASSGQDSGNTIYF	TGTGCCAGCTCAGGACAGGACTCTGGAAACACCATATATTTT
TRBV29-1	.	TRBJ2-7	TRBD1	CSVQRWQGVAYEQYF	TGCAGCGTTCAAAGGTGGCAGGGGGTGGCCTACGAGCAGTACTTC
TRBV4-1	.	TRBJ1-1	.	CASSLLEVREDEAFF	TGCGCCAGCAGCCTCCTCGAGGTCAGGGAGGATGAAGCTTTCTTT